The present TCR beta chain was sequenced within a study of blood T cell repertoires in COVID-19. Across the whole study: From T cells, B-cell-depleted T cells, or PBMCs came the material, which was cDNA or gDNA.

Sequencing was performed with immunoSEQ multiplex PCR; in TCRdb, only in-frame clones are kept and a portion is missing. The sample carries approximately 220,000 clones, 83% recorded once. V lost 3 bases, J lost 4 bases, and 6 bases stayed unmatched. The germline V gene has CDR1 SEHNR and CDR2 FQNEAQ (reference sequence). The CDR3 is 15 amino acids. The rearrangement uses TRBV7-9 and TRBJ2-5; TRBD2 aligns across 9 bases. Sequences were obtained from peripheral blood. This clonotype was obtained from a woman in her thirties or forties with active or convalescent COVID-19. CDR3 sequence: CASSFSLAGPETQYF. DNA for the CDR3: TGTGCCAGCAGCTTTTCGCTAGCGGGGCCAGAGACCCAGTACTTC.